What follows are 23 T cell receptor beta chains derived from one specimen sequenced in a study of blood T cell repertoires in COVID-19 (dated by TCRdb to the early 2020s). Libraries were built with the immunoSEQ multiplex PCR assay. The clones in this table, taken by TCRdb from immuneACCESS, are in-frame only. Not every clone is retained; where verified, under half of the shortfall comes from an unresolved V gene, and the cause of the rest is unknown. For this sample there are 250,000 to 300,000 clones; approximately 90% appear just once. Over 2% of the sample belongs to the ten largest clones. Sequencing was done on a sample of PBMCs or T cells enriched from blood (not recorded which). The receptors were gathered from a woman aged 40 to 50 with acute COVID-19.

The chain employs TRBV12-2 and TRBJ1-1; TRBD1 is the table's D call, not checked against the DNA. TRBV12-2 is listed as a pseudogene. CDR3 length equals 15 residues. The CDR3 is CASRGLCLLNTEAFF. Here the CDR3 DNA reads TGTGCAAGTCGGGGCCTTTGTCTCCTGAACACTGAAGCTTTCTTT.

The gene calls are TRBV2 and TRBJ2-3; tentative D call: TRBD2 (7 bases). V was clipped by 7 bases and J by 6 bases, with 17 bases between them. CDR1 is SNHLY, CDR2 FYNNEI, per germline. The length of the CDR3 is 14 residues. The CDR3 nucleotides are TGTGCCAGCAAGGGGGGAGGGCCAGGGGATACGCAGTATTTT. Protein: CASKGGGPGDTQYF.

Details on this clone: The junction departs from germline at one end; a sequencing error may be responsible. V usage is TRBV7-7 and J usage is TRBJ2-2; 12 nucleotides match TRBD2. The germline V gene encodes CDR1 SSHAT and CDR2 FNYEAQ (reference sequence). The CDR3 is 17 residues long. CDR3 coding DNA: TGTGCTAGCAGCTCCCACCCTGGACTAGCGGGACCCGGGGAGCTGTTTTTT. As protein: CASSSHPGLAGPGELFF.

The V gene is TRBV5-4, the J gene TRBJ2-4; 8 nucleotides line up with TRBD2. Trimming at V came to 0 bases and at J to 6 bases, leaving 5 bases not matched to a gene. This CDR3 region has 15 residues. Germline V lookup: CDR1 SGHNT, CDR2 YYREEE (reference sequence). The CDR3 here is CASSLAATSGNIQYF. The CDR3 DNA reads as TGTGCCAGCAGCTTGGCCGCTACTAGCGGAAACATTCAGTACTTC. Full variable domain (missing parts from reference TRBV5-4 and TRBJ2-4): ETGVTQSPTHLIKTRGQQVTLRCSSQSGHNTVSWYQQALGQGPQFIFQYYREEENGRGNFPPRFSGLQFPNYSSELNVNALELDDSALYLCASSLAATSGNIQYFGAGTRLSVL.

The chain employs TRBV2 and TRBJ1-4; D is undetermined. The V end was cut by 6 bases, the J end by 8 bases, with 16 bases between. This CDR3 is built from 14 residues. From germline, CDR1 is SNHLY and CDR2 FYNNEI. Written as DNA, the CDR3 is TGTGCCAGCAGAAAAACTACGATTGGCGAAAAACTGTTTTTT. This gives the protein CASRKTTIGEKLFF.

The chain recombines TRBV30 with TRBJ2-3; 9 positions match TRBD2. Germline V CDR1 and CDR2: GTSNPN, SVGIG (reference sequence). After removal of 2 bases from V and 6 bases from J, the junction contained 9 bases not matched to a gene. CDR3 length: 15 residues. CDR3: CAWSRGREGLDTQYF. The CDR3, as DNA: TGTGCCTGGAGTCGAGGGCGGGAGGGCCTCGATACGCAGTATTTT.

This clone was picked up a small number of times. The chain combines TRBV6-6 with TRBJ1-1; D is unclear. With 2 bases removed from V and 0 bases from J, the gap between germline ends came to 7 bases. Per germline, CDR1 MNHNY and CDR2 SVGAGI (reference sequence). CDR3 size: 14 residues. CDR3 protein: CASSYGHLNTEAFF. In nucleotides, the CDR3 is TGTGCCAGCAGTTACGGGCACCTGAACACTGAAGCTTTCTTT.

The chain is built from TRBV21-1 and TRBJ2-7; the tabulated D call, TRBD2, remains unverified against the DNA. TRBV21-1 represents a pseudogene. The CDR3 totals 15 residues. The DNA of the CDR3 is TGTGCCAGTGTGGACTCACTACCGGTAAATTACGAGCAGTACTTC. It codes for CASVDSLPVNYEQYF.

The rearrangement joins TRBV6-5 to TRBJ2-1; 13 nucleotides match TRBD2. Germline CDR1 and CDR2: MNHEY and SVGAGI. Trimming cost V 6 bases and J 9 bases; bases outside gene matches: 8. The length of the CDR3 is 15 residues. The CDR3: CASRRGTSGIIEQFF. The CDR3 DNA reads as TGTGCCAGCAGAAGAGGGACTAGCGGGATTATTGAGCAGTTCTTC.

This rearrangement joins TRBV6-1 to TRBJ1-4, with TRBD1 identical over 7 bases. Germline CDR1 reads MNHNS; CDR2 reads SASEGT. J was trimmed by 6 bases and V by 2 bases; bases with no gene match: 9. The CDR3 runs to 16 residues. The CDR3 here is CASSERLDRKDEKLFF. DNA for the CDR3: TGTGCCAGCAGTGAAAGATTGGACAGGAAAGATGAAAAACTGTTTTTT.

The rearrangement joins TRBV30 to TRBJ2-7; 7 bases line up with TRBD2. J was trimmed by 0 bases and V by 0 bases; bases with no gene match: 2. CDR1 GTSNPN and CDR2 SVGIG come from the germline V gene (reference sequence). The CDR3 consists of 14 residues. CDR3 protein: CAWSVRGVSYEQYF. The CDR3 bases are TGTGCCTGGAGTGTCCGGGGGGTCTCCTACGAGCAGTACTTC.

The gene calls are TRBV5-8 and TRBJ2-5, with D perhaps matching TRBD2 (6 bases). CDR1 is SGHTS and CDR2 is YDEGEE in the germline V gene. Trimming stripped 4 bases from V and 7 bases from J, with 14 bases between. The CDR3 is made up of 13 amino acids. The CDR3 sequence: CASSRRPGGTQYF. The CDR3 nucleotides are TGTGCCAGCAGCAGGAGGCCCGGGGGGACCCAGTACTTC. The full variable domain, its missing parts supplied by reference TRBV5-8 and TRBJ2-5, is EAGVTQSPTHLIKTRGQQATLRCSPISGHTSVYWYQQALGLGLQFLLWYDEGEERNRGNFPPRFSGRQFPNYSSELNVNALELEDSALYLCASSRRPGGTQYFGPGTRLLVL.

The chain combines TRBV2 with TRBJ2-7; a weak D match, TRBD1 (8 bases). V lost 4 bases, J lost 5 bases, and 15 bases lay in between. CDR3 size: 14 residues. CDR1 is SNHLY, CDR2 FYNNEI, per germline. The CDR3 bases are TGTGCCAGCAGTGGAACAGGGGGGAGGGACGAGCAGTACTTC. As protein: CASSGTGGRDEQYF. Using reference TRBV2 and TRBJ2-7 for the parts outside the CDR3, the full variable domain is EPEVTQTPSHQVTQMGQEVILRCVPISNHLYFYWYRQILGQKVEFLVSFYNNEISEKSEIFDDQFSVERPDGSNFTLKIRSTKLEDSAMYFCASSGTGGRDEQYFGPGTRLTVT.

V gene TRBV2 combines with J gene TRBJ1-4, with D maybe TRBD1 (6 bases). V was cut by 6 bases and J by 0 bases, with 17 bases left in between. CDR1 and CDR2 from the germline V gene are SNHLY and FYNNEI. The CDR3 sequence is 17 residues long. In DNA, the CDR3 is TGTGCCAGCAGGGGGGACACCCGGTTTACAACTAATGAAAAACTGTTTTTT. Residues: CASRGDTRFTTNEKLFF.

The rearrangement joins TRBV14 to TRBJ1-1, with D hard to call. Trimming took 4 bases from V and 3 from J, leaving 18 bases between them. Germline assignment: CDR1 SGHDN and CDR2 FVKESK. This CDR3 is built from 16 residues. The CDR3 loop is CASSPLGTYRDTEAFF. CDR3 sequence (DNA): TGTGCCAGCAGCCCGTTAGGCACCTACCGGGACACTGAAGCTTTCTTT.

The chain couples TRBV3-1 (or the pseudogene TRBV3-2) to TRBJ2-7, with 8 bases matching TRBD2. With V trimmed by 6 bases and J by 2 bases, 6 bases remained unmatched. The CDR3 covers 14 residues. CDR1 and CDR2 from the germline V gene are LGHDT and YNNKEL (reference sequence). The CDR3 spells CASRSAGATYEQYF. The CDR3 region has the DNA TGTGCCAGCAGGTCAGCGGGGGCCACCTACGAGCAGTACTTC.

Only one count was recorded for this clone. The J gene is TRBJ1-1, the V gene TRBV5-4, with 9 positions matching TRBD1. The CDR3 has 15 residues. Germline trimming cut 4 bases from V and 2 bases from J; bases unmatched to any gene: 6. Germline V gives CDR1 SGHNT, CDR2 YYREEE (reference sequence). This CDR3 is CASSQGTGRNTEAFF. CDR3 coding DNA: TGTGCCAGCAGCCAAGGGACAGGGAGAAACACTGAAGCTTTCTTT.

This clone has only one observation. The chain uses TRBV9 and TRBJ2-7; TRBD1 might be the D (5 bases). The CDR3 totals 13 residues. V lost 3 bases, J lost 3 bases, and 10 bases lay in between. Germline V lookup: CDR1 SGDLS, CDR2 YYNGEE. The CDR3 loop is CASSAPGYYEQYF. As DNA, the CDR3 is TGTGCCAGCAGCGCCCCAGGGTACTACGAGCAGTACTTC.

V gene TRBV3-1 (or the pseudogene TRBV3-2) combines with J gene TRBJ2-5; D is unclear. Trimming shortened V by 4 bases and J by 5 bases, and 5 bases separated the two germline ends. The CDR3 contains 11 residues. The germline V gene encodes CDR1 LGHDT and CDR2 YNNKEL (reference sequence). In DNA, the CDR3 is TGTGCCAGCAGCCCCGGGGAGACCCAGTACTTC. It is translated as CASSPGETQYF.

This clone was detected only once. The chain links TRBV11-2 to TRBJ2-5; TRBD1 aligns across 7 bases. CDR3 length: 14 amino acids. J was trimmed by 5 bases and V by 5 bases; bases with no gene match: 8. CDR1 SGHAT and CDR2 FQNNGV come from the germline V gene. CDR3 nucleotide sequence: TGTGCCAGCAGCATACAGGGGAGAGGCGAGACCCAGTACTTC. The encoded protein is CASSIQGRGETQYF.

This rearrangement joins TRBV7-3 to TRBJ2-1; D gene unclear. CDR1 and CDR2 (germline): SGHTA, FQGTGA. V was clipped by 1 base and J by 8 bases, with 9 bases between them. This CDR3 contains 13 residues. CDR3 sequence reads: CASSLIAKDEQFF. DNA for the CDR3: TGTGCCAGCAGCTTAATAGCCAAGGATGAGCAGTTCTTC.

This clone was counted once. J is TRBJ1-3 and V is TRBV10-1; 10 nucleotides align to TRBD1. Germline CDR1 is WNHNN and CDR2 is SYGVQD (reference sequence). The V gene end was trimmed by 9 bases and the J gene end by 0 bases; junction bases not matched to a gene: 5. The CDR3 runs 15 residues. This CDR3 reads CARTDRGYSGNTIYF. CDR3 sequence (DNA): TGCGCCAGGACGGACAGGGGGTACTCTGGAAACACCATATATTTT.

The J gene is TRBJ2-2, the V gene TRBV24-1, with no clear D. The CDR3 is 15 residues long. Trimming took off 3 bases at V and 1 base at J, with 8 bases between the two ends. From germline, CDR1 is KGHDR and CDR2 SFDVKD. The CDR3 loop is CATSDPRRNTGELFF. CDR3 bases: TGTGCCACCAGTGATCCCAGGCGGAACACCGGGGAGCTGTTTTTT.